These 10 T cell receptor beta chains were sequenced from one sample in a study of cytomegalovirus exposure and HLA in healthy donors. Vbeta (60) and Jbeta (13) primers were used in the PCR. Sequencing used immunoSEQ multiplex PCR; TCRdb keeps in-frame clones, though not all of them. Found here are approximately 190,000 clones, about four fifths of them singletons; the top ten hold 0.26%. Input material: PBMCs. These receptors came from a boy aged 5-17 years in good health and CMV-seronegative.

V gene TRBV10-3 combines with J gene TRBJ2-7; maybe TRBD1 (6 bases). There are 13 residues in the CDR3. Trimming took off 6 bases at V and 0 bases at J, with 9 bases between the two ends. CDR1 and CDR2 (germline): ENHRY, SYGVKD. This CDR3 is CAIRPGDSYEQYF. Here the CDR3 DNA reads TGTGCCATCAGGCCAGGGGACTCCTACGAGCAGTACTTC.

The chain carries TRBV6-5 and TRBJ1-6, with 8 bases identical to TRBD1. Germline V gives CDR1 MNHEY, CDR2 SVGAGI. The CDR3 totals 12 residues. V was pared by 6 bases and J by 9 bases, with 1 base of the junction left unmatched. The CDR3 spells CASRQGGSPLHF. The CDR3 region has the DNA TGTGCCAGCAGACAGGGGGGTTCACCCCTCCACTTT.

The genes are TRBV6-1 and TRBJ1-2; D possibly corresponds to TRBD1 (6 bases). The CDR3 length is 12 residues. CDR1 and CDR2 from the germline V gene are MNHNS and SASEGT. V lost 7 bases to trimming and J lost 8 bases, with 14 bases between them. The CDR3 nucleotides are TGTGCCAGCACCCCGGGGGGCGGGGGCTACACCTTC. Amino acids: CASTPGGGGYTF.

The rearrangement links TRBV7-9 to TRBJ2-1; no clear D gene. V was pared by 3 bases and J by 10 bases, with 7 bases between. The CDR3 is 11 amino acids. The germline gives CDR1 SEHNR, CDR2 FQNEAQ (reference sequence). CDR3 residues: CASSFRIEQFF. CDR3 in DNA: TGTGCCAGCAGCTTTCGTATCGAGCAGTTCTTC.

The chain couples TRBV4-2 to TRBJ2-1; 7 positions agree with TRBD1. From germline, CDR1 is LGHNA and CDR2 YNFKEQ. Trimming removed 1 base from V and 6 bases from J; junction bases left unmatched: 0. The CDR3 contains 13 residues. The CDR3 DNA reads as TGTGCCAGCAGCCAAGCAGGGGGCAATGAGCAGTTCTTC. Its protein product is CASSQAGGNEQFF.

The genes are TRBV15 and TRBJ2-5; D is perhaps TRBD2 (6 bases). V shed 3 bases and J shed 3 bases, with 8 bases lying between them. This CDR3 comprises 13 residues. Germline-derived CDR1 and CDR2 are LNHNV and YYDKDF (reference sequence). CDR3 in amino acids: CATSRGGEETQYF. The DNA for the CDR3 is TGTGCCACCAGCAGGGGGGGAGAAGAGACCCAGTACTTC.

The chain links TRBV6-5 to TRBJ2-1; 10 bases match TRBD2. Germline V CDR1 and CDR2: MNHEY, SVGAGI. CDR3 length equals 14 residues. J lost 6 bases, V lost 5 bases, and 4 bases had no gene match. CDR3 sequence: CASSPRTSGNEQFF. The CDR3 DNA follows: TGTGCCAGCAGTCCGAGGACTAGCGGCAATGAGCAGTTCTTC.

A word on this clone: This sample includes further DNA sequences coding for the same CDR3. The chain recombines TRBV9 with TRBJ1-2; 10 nucleotides align to TRBD1. Germline V gene data show CDR1 as SGDLS and CDR2 as YYNGEE. This CDR3 region has 15 residues. J was trimmed by 2 bases and V by 0 bases; bases with no gene match: 1. CDR3 nucleotide sequence: TGTGCCAGCAGCGTAGGGACAGGGGGGAACTATGGCTACACCTTC. It codes for CASSVGTGGNYGYTF.

V gene TRBV19 combines with J gene TRBJ1-1; D ambiguous. The CDR3 contains 15 residues. Deletions cut 4 bases from V and 8 bases from J, with 20 bases between. Germline CDR1 LNHDA, CDR2 SQIVND (reference sequence). The CDR3: CASSNLAGAFGEAFF. The CDR3 nucleotides read TGTGCCAGTAGTAACCTGGCAGGCGCTTTTGGGGAAGCTTTCTTT.

The J gene is TRBJ1-2, the V gene TRBV5-4; 7 nucleotides match TRBD1. Trimming at V came to 4 bases and at J to 3 bases, leaving 6 bases not matched to a gene. Germline loops: CDR1 SGHNT, CDR2 YYREEE (reference sequence). The CDR3 spans 14 residues. This CDR3 is CASSPTGVDYGYTF. The DNA for the CDR3 is TGTGCCAGCAGCCCTACAGGGGTTGACTATGGCTACACCTTC.